This is a list of T cell receptor beta chains from one sample in a study of cytomegalovirus exposure and HLA in healthy donors. TCRdb's copy holds only in-frame clones and misses some; the assay was immunoSEQ multiplex PCR. The sample includes roughly 180,000 clones, about 83% of them seen just once. What was sequenced was PBMCs. The source is a female donor in good health and CMV-seronegative. CDR3s include the opening cysteine and the closing phenylalanine or tryptophan. D genes are given only for firm matches. Clone size appears in some rows only: once, few, many, or a class for an expanded clone.

NA	NA	TRBV28	TRBJ2-7	12	CASSLSFYEQYF	TGTGCCAGCAGTTTATCCTTCTACGAGCAGTACTTC
NA	NA	TRBV4-2	TRBJ2-7	15	CASSQDLASDYEQYF	TGTGCCAGCAGCCAAGATTTAGCTAGCGACTACGAGCAGTACTTC
NA	once	TRBV7-7	TRBJ2-2	17	CASSPNIQAENTGELFF	TGTGCCAGCAGCCCGAACATACAGGCAGAGAACACCGGGGAGCTGTTTTTT
TRBD2	few	TRBV5-4	TRBJ2-6	18	CASSPGGGEPFGANVLTF	TGTGCCAGCAGCCCGGGGGGGGGCGAGCCCTTTGGGGCCAACGTCCTGACTTTC
NA	NA	TRBV7-2	TRBJ1-4	16	CASSLSLGHPNEKLFF	TGTGCCAGCAGCTTATCGCTGGGACACCCTAATGAAAAACTGTTTTTT
TRBD1	few	TRBV29-1	TRBJ2-7	12	CSVERGRREQYF	TGCAGCGTTGAAAGGGGGCGCAGAGAGCAGTACTTC
TRBD2	NA	TRBV7-3	TRBJ2-5	16	CASSLTGTRGAETQYF	TGTGCCAGCAGCTTAACGGGGACTAGGGGGGCAGAGACCCAGTACTTC
NA	NA	TRBV7-2	TRBJ2-7	13	CASSFRQEHRQYF	TGTGCCAGCAGCTTTCGACAGGAACACCGGCAGTACTTC
NA	NA	TRBV4-3	TRBJ1-4	16	CANSQLTGLANEKLFF	TGCGCCAACAGCCAACTTACAGGGTTAGCTAATGAAAAACTGTTTTTT
TRBD1	NA	TRBV11-3	TRBJ2-7	14	CASSFRTGDHEQYF	TGTGCCAGCAGCTTCCGGACAGGGGACCACGAGCAGTACTTC
NA	NA	TRBV30	TRBJ1-1	15	CAWMGLGAKNTEAFF	TGTGCCTGGATGGGGTTGGGGGCCAAGAACACTGAAGCTTTCTTT
TRBD2	NA	TRBV18	TRBJ2-1	15	CASSPQLAGGGEQFF	TGTGCCAGCTCACCACAACTAGCGGGAGGTGGAGAGCAGTTCTTC
NA	once	TRBV2	TRBJ2-1	13	CASHPATYNEQFF	TGTGCCAGCCACCCCGCCACTTACAATGAGCAGTTCTTC
TRBD2	NA	TRBV18	TRBJ2-1	17	CASSPKLAGAYYNEQFF	TGTGCCAGCTCACCAAAATTAGCGGGGGCCTACTACAATGAGCAGTTCTTC
TRBD2	few	TRBV7-9	TRBJ2-1	16	CASTDVGLAGSNEQFF	TGTGCCAGCACCGACGTTGGACTAGCGGGAAGCAATGAGCAGTTCTTC
NA	few	TRBV4-3	TRBJ1-1	15	CASSQEIDGAAEAFF	TGCGCCAGCAGCCAAGAGATTGATGGGGCCGCTGAAGCTTTCTTT
TRBD2	NA	TRBV2	TRBJ2-7	14	CASTPGLAWDEQYF	TGTGCCAGCACCCCGGGACTAGCATGGGACGAGCAGTACTTC
NA	NA	TRBV5-5	TRBJ1-2	15	CASSLTGLANYGYTF	TGTGCCAGCAGCTTAACGGGACTCGCTAACTATGGCTACACCTTC
NA	NA	TRBV5-1	TRBJ1-4	15	CASTQGGGAGEKLFF	TGCGCCAGCACCCAAGGTGGGGGGGCAGGTGAAAAACTGTTTTTT
TRBD1	few	TRBV25-1	TRBJ1-1	15	CASSEFGQGNTEAFF	TGTGCCAGCAGTGAATTTGGACAGGGGAACACTGAAGCTTTCTTT
NA	NA	TRBV5-1	TRBJ2-7	13	CASSLDSYYEQYF	TGCGCCAGCAGCTTGGACTCTTACTACGAGCAGTACTTC
TRBD2	NA	TRBV5-1	TRBJ2-7	14	CASSLGTTPREQYF	TGCGCCAGCAGCTTAGGGACTACCCCCCGAGAGCAGTACTTC
NA	NA	TRBV5-4	TRBJ2-7	11	CASSREDEQYF	TGTGCCAGCAGCCGAGAAGACGAGCAGTACTTC
TRBD1	NA	TRBV9	TRBJ2-1	14	CASSVDRGSAEQFF	TGTGCCAGCAGCGTAGACAGGGGGAGTGCTGAGCAGTTCTTC
TRBD1	NA	TRBV23-1	TRBJ1-5	14	CAILDRGGNQPQHF	TGCGCCATCCTCGACAGGGGCGGCAATCAGCCCCAGCATTTT
NA	NA	TRBV9	TRBJ2-3	15	CASSADWRDTDTQYF	TGTGCCAGCAGCGCCGACTGGCGGGACACAGATACGCAGTATTTT
NA	once	TRBV29-1	TRBJ2-1	14	CSVVGRQTYNEQFF	TGCAGCGTTGTTGGGAGACAAACCTACAATGAGCAGTTCTTC
TRBD2	NA	TRBV9	TRBJ2-1	16	CASSRAPGGSYNEQFF	TGTGCCAGCAGCCGAGCCCCGGGAGGCTCCTACAATGAGCAGTTCTTC
NA	NA	TRBV29-1	TRBJ1-1	14	CSVPLGQLNTEAFF	TGCAGCGTCCCCCTTGGGCAGCTCAACACTGAAGCTTTCTTT
TRBD1	NA	TRBV25-1	TRBJ2-7	13	CASGRQGFPEQYF	TGTGCCAGCGGTAGACAGGGGTTTCCCGAGCAGTACTTC
TRBD1	NA	TRBV7-6	TRBJ1-5	18	CASSPGAGQGIGNQPQHF	TGTGCCAGCAGCCCAGGGGCGGGACAGGGGATCGGCAATCAGCCCCAGCATTTT
NA	NA	TRBV7-2	TRBJ2-1	14	CASSLGLGSNEQFF	TGTGCCAGCAGCTTAGGTCTCGGGAGCAATGAGCAGTTCTTC
TRBD2	NA	TRBV15	TRBJ2-3	14	CATSNGGDSDTQYF	TGTGCCACCAGCAACGGGGGGGATTCAGATACGCAGTATTTT
NA	NA	TRBV13	TRBJ1-1	14	CASSLGQTNTEAFF	TGTGCCAGCAGCTTAGGACAGACGAACACTGAAGCTTTCTTT
TRBD1	NA	TRBV12-5	TRBJ2-3	12	CASGTGGDTQYF	TGTGCTAGTGGTACAGGGGGAGATACGCAGTATTTT
NA	NA	TRBV21-1	TRBJ1-3	18	CASSKGARGHISGNTIYF	TGTGCCAGCAGCAAAGGCGCGCGGGGTCATATTTCTGGAAACACCATATATTTT
NA	NA	TRBV5-4	TRBJ1-2	15	CASSFPGDGNYGYTF	TGTGCCAGCAGCTTTCCGGGGGATGGGAACTATGGCTACACCTTC
TRBD1	NA	TRBV19	TRBJ2-7	15	CASSRDRGTSYEQYF	TGTGCCAGTAGTAGGGACAGGGGGACCTCCTACGAGCAGTACTTC
NA	few	TRBV9	TRBJ2-2	14	CASSPQGEAGELFF	TGTGCCAGCAGCCCTCAGGGGGAGGCCGGGGAGCTGTTTTTT
TRBD1	NA	TRBV4-2	TRBJ2-1	16	CASSQSSAQGDNEQFF	TGTGCCAGCAGCCAGAGCTCAGCCCAGGGGGACAATGAGCAGTTCTTC
NA	NA	TRBV27	TRBJ1-1	13	CASSLYEGTEAFF	TGTGCCAGCAGTTTATACGAGGGAACTGAAGCTTTCTTT
TRBD1	few	TRBV6-1	TRBJ2-3	17	CASSEWGTGVSTDTQYF	TGTGCCAGCAGTGAATGGGGGACAGGGGTTAGCACAGATACGCAGTATTTT
TRBD1	NA	TRBV30	TRBJ1-6	15	CAWSVGGAENSPLHF	TGTGCCTGGAGTGTAGGGGGCGCCGAAAATTCACCCCTCCACTTT
NA	NA	TRBV5-1	TRBJ2-5	15	CASSLVRDTQETQYF	TGCGCCAGCAGCTTGGTTCGGGACACACAAGAGACCCAGTACTTC
TRBD2	NA	TRBV5-1	TRBJ2-3	15	CASSYSGSKADTQYF	TGCGCCAGCAGCTATAGCGGGAGTAAGGCAGATACGCAGTATTTT